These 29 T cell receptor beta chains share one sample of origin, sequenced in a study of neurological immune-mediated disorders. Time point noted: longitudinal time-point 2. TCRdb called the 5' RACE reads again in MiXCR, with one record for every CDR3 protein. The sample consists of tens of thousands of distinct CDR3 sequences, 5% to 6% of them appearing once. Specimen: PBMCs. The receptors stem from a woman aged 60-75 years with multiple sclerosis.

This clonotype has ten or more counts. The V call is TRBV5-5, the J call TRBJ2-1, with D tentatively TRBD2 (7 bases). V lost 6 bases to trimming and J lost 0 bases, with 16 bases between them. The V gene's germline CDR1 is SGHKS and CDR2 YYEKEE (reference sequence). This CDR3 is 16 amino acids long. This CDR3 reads CASILRGAYSYNEQFF. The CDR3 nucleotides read TGTGCCAGCATTCTTCGGGGGGCTTACTCCTACAATGAGCAGTTCTTC.

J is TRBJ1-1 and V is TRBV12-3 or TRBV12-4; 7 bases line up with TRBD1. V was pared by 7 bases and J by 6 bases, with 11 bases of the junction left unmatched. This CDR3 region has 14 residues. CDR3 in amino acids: CASTAIDREAEAFF. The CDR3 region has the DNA TGTGCCAGCACCGCGATTGACAGGGAGGCTGAAGCTTTCTTT.

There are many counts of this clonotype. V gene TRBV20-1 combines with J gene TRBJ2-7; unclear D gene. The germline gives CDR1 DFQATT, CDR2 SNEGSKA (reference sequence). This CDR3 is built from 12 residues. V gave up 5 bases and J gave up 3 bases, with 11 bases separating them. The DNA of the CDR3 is TGCAGTGCTCGCCAGGACGGCTACGAGCAGTACTTC. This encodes CSARQDGYEQYF.

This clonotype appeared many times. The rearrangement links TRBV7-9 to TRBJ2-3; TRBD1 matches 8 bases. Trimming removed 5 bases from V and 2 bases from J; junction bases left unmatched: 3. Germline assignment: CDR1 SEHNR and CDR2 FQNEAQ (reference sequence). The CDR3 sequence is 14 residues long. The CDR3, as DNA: TGTGCCAGCAGCCAGACAGGGGTCACAGATACGCAGTATTTT. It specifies CASSQTGVTDTQYF.

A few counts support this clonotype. CDR3 DNA sequence: TGTGCCAGCATAGAGGGGCTCCAAGAGACCCAGTACTTC. Amino acids: CASIEGLQETQYF. The rearrangement uses TRBV2 and TRBJ2-5, with D perhaps given as TRBD1 or TRBD2 (5 bases each). CDR3 length equals 13 residues. Germline V gene lookup returns CDR1 SNHLY and CDR2 FYNNEI. V lost 7 bases and J 1 base, leaving 10 bases between the germline ends.

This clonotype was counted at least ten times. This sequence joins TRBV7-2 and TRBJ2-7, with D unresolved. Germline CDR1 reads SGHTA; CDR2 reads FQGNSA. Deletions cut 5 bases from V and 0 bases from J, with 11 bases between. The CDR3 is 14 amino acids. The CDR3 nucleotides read TGTGCCAGCAGCCTCCCCTCGCGCTCCTACGAGCAGTACTTC. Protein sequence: CASSLPSRSYEQYF.

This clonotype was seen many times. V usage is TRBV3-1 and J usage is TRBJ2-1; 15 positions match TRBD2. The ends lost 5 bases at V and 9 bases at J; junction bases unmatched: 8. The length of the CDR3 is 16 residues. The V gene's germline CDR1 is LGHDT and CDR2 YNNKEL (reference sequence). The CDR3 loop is CASSRRTSGGDGEQFF. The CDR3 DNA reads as TGTGCCAGCAGCAGACGGACTAGCGGGGGGGATGGTGAGCAGTTCTTC.

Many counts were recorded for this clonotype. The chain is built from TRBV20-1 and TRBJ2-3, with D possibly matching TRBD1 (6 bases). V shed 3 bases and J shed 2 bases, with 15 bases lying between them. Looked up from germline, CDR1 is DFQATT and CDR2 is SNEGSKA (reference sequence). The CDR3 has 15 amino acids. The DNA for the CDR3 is TGCAGTGCTAGGTCCCCAGGGGATAACACAGATACGCAGTATTTT. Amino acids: CSARSPGDNTDTQYF.

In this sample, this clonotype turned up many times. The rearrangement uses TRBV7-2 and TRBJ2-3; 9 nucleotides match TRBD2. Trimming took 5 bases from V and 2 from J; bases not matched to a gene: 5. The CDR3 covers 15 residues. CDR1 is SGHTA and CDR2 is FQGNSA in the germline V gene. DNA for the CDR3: TGTGCCAGCAGCCGAGTAGCGGGGGTCACAGATACGCAGTATTTT. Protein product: CASSRVAGVTDTQYF.

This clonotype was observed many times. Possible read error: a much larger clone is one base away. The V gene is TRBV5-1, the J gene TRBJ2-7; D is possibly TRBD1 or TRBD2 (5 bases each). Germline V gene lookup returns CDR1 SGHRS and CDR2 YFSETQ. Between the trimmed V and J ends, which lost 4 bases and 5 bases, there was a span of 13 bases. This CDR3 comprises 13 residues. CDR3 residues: CASSPSGTNEQYF. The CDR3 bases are TGCGCCAGCAGCCCCTCGGGGACCAACGAGCAGTACTTC.

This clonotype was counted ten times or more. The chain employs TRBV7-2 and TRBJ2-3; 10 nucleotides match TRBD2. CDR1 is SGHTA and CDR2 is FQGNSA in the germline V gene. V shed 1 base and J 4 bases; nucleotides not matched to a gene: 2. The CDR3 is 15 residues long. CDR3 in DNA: TGTGCCAGCAGCTTAGATCTAGCGGGGGCAGATACGCAGTATTTT. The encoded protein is CASSLDLAGADTQYF.

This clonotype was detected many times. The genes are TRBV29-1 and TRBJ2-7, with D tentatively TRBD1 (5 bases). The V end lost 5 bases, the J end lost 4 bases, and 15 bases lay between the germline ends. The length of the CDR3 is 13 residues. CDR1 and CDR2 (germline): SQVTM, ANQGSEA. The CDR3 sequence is CSVLIGVGYEQYF. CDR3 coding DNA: TGCAGCGTTCTTATAGGGGTGGGGTACGAGCAGTACTTC.

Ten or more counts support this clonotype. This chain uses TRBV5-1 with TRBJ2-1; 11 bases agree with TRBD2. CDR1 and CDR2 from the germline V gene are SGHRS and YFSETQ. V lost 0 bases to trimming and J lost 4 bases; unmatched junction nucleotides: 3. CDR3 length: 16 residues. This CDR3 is CASSLDSSGGYNEQFF. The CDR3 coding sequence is TGCGCCAGCAGCTTGGATTCTAGCGGGGGGTACAATGAGCAGTTCTTC.

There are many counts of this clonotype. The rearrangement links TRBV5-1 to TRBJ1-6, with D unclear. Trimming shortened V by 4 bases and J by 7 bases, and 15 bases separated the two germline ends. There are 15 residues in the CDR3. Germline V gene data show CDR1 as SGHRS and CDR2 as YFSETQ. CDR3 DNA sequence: TGCGCCAGCAGCCCGAGCGAGGGCGGAAATTCACCCCTCCACTTT. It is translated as CASSPSEGGNSPLHF.

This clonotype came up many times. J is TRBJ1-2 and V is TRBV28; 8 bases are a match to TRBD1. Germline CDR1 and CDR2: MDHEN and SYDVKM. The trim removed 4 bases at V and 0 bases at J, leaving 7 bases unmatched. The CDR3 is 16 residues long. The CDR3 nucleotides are TGTGCCAGCAGTTCGCATGGGACAGGAGCTAACTATGGCTACACCTTC. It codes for CASSSHGTGANYGYTF.

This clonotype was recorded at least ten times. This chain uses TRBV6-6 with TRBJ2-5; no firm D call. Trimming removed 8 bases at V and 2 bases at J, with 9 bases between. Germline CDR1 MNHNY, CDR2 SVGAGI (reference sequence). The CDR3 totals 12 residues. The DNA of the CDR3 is TGTGCCAGCGGCCGGCAGCAAGAGACCCAGTACTTC. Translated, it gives CASGRQQETQYF.

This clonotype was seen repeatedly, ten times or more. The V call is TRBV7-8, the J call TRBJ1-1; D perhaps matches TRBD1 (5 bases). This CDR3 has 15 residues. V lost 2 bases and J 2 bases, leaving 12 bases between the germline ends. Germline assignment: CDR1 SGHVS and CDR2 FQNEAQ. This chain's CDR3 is CASSLLGDINTEAFF. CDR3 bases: TGTGCCAGCAGCTTACTAGGGGATATAAACACTGAAGCTTTCTTT.

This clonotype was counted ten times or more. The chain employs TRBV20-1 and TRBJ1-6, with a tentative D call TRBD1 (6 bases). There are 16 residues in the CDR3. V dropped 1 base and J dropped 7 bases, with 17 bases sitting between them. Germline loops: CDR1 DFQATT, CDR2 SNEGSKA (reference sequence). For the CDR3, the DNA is TGCAGTGCTAGAGGCGGACAGTGGGCAACCAATTCACCCCTCCACTTT. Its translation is CSARGGQWATNSPLHF.

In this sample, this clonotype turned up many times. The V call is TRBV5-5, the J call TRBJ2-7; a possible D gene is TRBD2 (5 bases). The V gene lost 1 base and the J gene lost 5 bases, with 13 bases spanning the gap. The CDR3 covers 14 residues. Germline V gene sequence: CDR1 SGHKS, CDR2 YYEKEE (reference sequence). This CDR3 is CASSLIRRAHEQYF. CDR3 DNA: TGTGCCAGCAGCTTGATTAGGCGGGCCCACGAGCAGTACTTC.

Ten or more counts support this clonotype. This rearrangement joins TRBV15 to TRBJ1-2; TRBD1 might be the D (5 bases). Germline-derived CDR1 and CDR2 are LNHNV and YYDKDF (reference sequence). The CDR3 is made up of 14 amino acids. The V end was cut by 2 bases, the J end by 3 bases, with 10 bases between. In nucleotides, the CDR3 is TGTGCCACCAGCAGAAACACAGGAGACTATGGCTACACCTTC. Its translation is CATSRNTGDYGYTF. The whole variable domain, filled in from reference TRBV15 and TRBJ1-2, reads DAMVIQNPRYQVTQFGKPVTLSCSQTLNHNVMYWYQQKSSQAPKLLFHYYDKDFNNEADTPDNFQSRRPNTSFCFLDIRSPGLGDTAMYLCATSRNTGDYGYTFGSGTRLTVV.

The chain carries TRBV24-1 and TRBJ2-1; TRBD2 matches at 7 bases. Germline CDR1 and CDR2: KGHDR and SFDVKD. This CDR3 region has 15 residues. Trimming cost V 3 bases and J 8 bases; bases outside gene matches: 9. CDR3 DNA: TGTGCCACCAGTGATCCCAGGACTAGTCTCTATGAGCAGTTCTTC. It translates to CATSDPRTSLYEQFF.

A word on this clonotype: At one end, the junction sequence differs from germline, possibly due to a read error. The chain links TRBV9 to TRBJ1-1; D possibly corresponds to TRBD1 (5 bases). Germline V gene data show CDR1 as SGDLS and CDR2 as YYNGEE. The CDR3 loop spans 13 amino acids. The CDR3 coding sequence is TGTGCCAGCAGCGTTCAGGGTGGTACTGAATCTTTCTTT. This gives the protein CASSVQGGTESFF.

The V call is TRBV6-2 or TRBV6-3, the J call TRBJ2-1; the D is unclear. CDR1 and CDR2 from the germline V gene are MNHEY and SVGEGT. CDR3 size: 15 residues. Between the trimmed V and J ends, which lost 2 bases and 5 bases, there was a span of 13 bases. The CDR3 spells CASSYRRAGDNEQFF. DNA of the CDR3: TGTGCCAGCAGTTACCGCCGCGCAGGCGACAATGAGCAGTTCTTC.

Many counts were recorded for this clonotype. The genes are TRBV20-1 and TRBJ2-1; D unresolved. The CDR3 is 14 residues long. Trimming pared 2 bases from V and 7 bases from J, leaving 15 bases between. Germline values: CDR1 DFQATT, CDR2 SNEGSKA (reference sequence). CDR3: CSARRKLVENEQFF. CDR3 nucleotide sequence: TGCAGTGCTAGAAGAAAACTGGTGGAGAATGAGCAGTTCTTC.

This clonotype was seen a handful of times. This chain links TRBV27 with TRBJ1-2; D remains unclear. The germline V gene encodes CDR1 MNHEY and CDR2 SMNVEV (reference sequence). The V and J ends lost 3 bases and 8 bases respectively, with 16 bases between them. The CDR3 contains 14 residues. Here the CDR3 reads CASSFRQDTFGYTF. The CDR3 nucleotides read TGTGCCAGCAGTTTCCGGCAGGATACTTTCGGCTACACCTTC.

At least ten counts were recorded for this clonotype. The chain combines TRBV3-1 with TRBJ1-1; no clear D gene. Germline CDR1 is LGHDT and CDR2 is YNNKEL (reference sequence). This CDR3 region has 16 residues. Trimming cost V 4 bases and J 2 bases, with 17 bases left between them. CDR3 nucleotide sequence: TGTGCCAGCAGCCGAATTTTGGGCAGCCCAAACACTGAAGCTTTCTTT. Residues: CASSRILGSPNTEAFF.

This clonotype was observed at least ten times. The CDR3 region is CATSEDHLGQENEKLFF. The CDR3 region has the DNA TGTGCCACCAGCGAAGACCACTTGGGACAGGAAAATGAAAAACTGTTTTTT. V usage is TRBV15 and J usage is TRBJ1-4, with TRBD1 matching over 8 bases. This CDR3 has 17 residues. V was clipped by 5 bases and J by 5 bases; unmatched bases: 13. CDR1 is LNHNV and CDR2 is YYDKDF in the germline V gene (reference sequence). The whole variable domain, remainder taken from reference TRBV15 and TRBJ1-4, is DAMVIQNPRYQVTQFGKPVTLSCSQTLNHNVMYWYQQKSSQAPKLLFHYYDKDFNNEADTPDNFQSRRPNTSFCFLDIRSPGLGDTAMYLCATSEDHLGQENEKLFFGSGTQLSVL.

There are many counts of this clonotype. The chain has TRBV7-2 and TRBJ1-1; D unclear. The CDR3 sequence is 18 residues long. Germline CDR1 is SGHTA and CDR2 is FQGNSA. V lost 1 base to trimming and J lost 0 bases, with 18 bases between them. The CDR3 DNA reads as TGTGCCAGCAGCTTAGTCGAGCAGGTGACGTACATGAACACTGAAGCTTTCTTT. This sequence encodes CASSLVEQVTYMNTEAFF.

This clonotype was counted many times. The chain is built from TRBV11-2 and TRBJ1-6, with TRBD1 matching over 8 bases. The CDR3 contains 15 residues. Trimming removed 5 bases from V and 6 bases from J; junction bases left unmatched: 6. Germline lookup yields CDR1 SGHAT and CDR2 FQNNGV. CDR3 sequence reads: CASSEYRGINSPLHF. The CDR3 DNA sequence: TGTGCCAGCAGCGAATACAGGGGGATTAATTCACCCCTCCACTTT. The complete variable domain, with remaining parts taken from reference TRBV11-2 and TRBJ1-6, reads EAGVAQSPRYKIIEKRQSVAFWCNPISGHATLYWYQQILGQGPKLLIQFQNNGVVDDSQLPKDRFSAERLKGVDSTLKIQPAKLEDSAVYLCASSEYRGINSPLHFGNGTRLTVT.